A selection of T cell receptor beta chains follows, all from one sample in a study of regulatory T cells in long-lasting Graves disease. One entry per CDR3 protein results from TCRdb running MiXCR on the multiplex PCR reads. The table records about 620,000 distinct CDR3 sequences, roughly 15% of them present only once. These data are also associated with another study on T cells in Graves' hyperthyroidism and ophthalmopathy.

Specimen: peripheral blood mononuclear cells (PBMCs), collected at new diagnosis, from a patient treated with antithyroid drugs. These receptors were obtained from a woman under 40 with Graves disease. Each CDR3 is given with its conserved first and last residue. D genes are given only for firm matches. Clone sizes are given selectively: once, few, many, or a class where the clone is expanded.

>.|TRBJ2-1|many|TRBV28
CASSLRYNEQFF
TGTGCCAGCAGCTTAAGGTACAATGAGCAGTTCTTC
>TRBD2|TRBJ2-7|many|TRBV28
CASTFASGGSYEQYF
TGTGCCAGCACTTTCGCCTCGGGGGGCTCCTACGAGCAGTACTTC
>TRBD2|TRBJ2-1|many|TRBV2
CASSKGLAGGLQFF
TGTGCCAGCAGCAAGGGACTAGCGGGAGGCCTGCAGTTCTTC
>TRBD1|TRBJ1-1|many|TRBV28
CASSSSGQPDTEAFF
TGTGCCAGCAGTTCCTCGGGACAGCCGGACACTGAAGCTTTCTTT
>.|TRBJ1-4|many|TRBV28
CASSFVGNEKLFF
TGTGCCAGCAGTTTCGTCGGTAATGAAAAACTGTTTTTT
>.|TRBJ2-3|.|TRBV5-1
CASSFGREPDTQYF
TGCGCCAGCAGCTTTGGACGGGAGCCAGATACGCAGTATTTT
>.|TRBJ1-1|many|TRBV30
CAWARQVNTEAFF
TGTGCCTGGGCCAGACAGGTAAACACTGAAGCTTTCTTT
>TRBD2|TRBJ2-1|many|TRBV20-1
CSATLAGVTYNEQFF
TGCAGTGCCACACTAGCGGGGGTTACCTACAATGAGCAGTTCTTC
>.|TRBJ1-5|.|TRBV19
CASSVGQPNQPQHF
TGTGCCAGTAGTGTCGGACAGCCAAATCAGCCCCAGCATTTT
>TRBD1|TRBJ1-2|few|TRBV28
CASRPFPGDSEIYGYTF
TGTGCCAGCAGACCGTTTCCCGGGGACAGCGAAATCTATGGCTACACCTTC
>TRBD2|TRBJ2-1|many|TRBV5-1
CASSSTSGRRRDEQFF
TGCGCCAGCAGCTCGACTAGCGGGAGGCGCCGCGATGAGCAGTTCTTC
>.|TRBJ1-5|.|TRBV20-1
CSARRGNQPQHF
TGCAGTGCTAGAAGGGGCAATCAGCCCCAGCATTTT
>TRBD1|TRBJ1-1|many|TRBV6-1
CASSLRQGLAFF
TGTGCCAGCAGTCTAAGACAGGGCTTGGCTTTCTTT
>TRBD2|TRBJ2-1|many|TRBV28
CASSPASGGYNEQFF
TGTGCCAGCAGTCCTGCTAGCGGAGGGTACAATGAGCAGTTCTTC
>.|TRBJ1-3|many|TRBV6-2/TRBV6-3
CASSFRYASGNTIYF
TGTGCCAGCAGTTTCCGTTACGCCTCTGGAAACACCATATATTTT
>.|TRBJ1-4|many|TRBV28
CASSATPMNEKLFF
TGTGCCAGCAGCGCTACCCCTATGAACGAAAAACTGTTTTTT
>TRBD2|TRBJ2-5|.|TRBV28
CASSFLVGGQETQYF
TGTGCCAGCAGTTTTCTTGTCGGGGGGCAAGAGACCCAGTACTTC
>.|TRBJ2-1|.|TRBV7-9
CASIPRGPQLGEQFF
TGTGCCAGCATCCCCCGGGGACCCCAATTGGGTGAGCAGTTCTTC
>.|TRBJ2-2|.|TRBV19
CASSIGLDRWETGELFF
TGTGCCAGTAGTATAGGCCTCGACAGGTGGGAGACCGGGGAGCTGTTTTTT
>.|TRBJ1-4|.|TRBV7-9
CASSFTGPNEKLFF
TGTGCCAGCAGCTTTACAGGGCCTAATGAAAAACTGTTTTTT
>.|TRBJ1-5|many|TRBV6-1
CASTSPGASNQPQHF
TGTGCCAGCACCTCGCCCGGGGCTAGCAATCAGCCCCAGCATTTT
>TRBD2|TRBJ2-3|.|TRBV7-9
CASSLVGAGAKDTQYF
TGTGCCAGCAGCTTAGTCGGGGCGGGAGCCAAAGATACGCAGTATTTT
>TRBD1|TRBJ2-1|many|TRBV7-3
CASSRDRGSYNEQFF
TGTGCCAGCAGCCGAGACAGGGGCTCCTACAATGAGCAGTTCTTC
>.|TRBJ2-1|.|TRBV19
CASSITGTSYNEQFF
TGTGCCAGTAGTATAACCGGAACGTCCTACAATGAGCAGTTCTTC
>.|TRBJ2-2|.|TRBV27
CASWDRWIAGELFF
TGTGCCAGCTGGGATAGGTGGATCGCCGGGGAGCTGTTTTTT
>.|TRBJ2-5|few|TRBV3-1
CASSQTLKYQETQYF
TGTGCCAGCAGCCAGACACTTAAGTACCAAGAGACCCAGTACTTC
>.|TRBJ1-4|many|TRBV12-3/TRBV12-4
CASTEPGEKLFF
TGTGCCAGCACCGAACCAGGGGAAAAACTGTTTTTT
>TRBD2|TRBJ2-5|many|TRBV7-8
CASTLAGGQETQYF
TGTGCCAGCACCCTGGCGGGGGGCCAAGAGACCCAGTACTTC
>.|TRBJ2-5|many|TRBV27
CASRAFGVETQYF
TGTGCCAGCAGGGCCTTCGGGGTGGAGACCCAGTACTTC
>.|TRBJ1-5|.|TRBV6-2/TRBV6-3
CASRDYREGNQPQHF
TGTGCCAGCAGGGACTACAGGGAAGGCAATCAGCCCCAGCATTTT
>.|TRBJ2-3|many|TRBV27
CASSRGETGTQYF
TGTGCCAGCAGCAGGGGGGAAACAGGAACGCAGTATTTT
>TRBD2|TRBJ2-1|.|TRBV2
CASQLLAGGPNEQSF
TGTGCCAGCCAATTACTAGCGGGAGGGCCAAATGAGCAGTCCTTC
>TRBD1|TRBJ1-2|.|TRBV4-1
CASSQGTGQVYGYTF
TGCGCCAGCAGCCAAGGGACAGGACAAGTCTATGGCTACACCTTC
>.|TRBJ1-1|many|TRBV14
CASSQAGRAFF
TGTGCCAGCAGCCAGGCAGGCAGAGCTTTCTTT
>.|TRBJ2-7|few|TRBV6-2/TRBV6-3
CASSYGPPEAYEQYF
TGTGCCAGCAGTTACGGACCCCCAGAGGCCTACGAGCAGTACTTC
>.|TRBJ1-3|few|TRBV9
CASSVGSSPSGNTIYF
TGTGCCAGCAGTGTGGGGAGCTCGCCCTCTGGAAACACCATATATTTT
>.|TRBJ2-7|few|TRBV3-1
CASSRGTVSYEQYF
TGTGCCAGCAGCCGCGGGACAGTATCCTACGAGCAGTACTTC
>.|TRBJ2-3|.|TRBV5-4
CASSLVEQSTDTQYF
TGTGCCAGCAGCTTGGTGGAGCAAAGCACAGATACGCAGTATTTT
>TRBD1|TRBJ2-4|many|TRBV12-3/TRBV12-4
CASSLRQGAGKNIQYF
TGTGCCAGCAGTTTAAGGCAGGGGGCTGGCAAAAACATTCAGTACTTC
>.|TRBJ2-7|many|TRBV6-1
CASSELRGPSYEQYF
TGTGCCAGCAGTGAATTAAGAGGGCCTTCCTACGAGCAGTACTTC
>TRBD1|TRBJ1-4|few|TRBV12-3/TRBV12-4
CASSSGTGRKATNEKLFF
TGTGCCAGCAGTTCCGGGACAGGGAGGAAGGCAACTAATGAAAAACTGTTTTTT
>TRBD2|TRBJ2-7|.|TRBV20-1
CSASLREGPVYEQYF
TGCAGTGCTAGTCTTCGGGAGGGCCCTGTCTACGAGCAGTACTTC
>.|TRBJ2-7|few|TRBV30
CAWSLGRAYEQYF
TGTGCCTGGAGCCTAGGACGTGCCTACGAGCAGTACTTC
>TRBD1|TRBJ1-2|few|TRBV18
CASSPATGEVGGYTF
TGTGCCAGCTCACCAGCGACAGGGGAGGTCGGTGGCTACACCTTC
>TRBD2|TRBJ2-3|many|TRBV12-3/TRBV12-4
CASSARLGGPTDTQYF
TGTGCCAGCAGCGCTAGGTTGGGAGGGCCTACAGATACGCAGTATTTT
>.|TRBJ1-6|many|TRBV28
CASKLGSSYNSPLHF
TGTGCCAGCAAATTGGGGAGCTCCTATAATTCACCCCTCCACTTT
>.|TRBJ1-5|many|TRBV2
CASDGGNQPQHF
TGTGCCAGCGATGGGGGAAATCAGCCCCAGCATTTT
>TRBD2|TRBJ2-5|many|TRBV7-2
CASLMLAGQETQYF
TGTGCCAGCTTGATGCTAGCGGGACAAGAGACCCAGTACTTC